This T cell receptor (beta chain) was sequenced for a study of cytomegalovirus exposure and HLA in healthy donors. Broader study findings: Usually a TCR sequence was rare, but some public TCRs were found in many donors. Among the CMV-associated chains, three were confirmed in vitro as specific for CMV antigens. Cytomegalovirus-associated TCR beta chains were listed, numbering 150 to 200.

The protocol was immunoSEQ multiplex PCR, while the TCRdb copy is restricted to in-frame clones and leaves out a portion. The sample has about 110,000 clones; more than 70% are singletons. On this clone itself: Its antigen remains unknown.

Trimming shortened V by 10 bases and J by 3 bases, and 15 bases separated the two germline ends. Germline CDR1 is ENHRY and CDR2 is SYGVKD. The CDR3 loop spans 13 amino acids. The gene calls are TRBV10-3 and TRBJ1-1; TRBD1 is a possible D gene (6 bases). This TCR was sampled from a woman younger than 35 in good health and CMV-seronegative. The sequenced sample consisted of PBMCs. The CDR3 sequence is CASNRDPYTEAFF. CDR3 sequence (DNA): TGTGCCAGCAACAGGGATCCGTACACTGAAGCTTTCTTT.